The present T cell receptor (beta chain) was sequenced within a study of tumor-infiltrating lymphocytes in primary liver carcinoma (dated 2017 in TCRdb). With respect to the entire study: Hepatocellular carcinoma (four) or combined HCC and intrahepatic cholangiocarcinoma (one) was present in the five patients, who were three men and two women aged 30 to 69 years. The five patients had tumors staged T1-T3 N0M0, with maximum diameters ranging from roughly 4 to 10 cm. Roughly 3.65 to 7.13 million productive TCRbeta reads were obtained per sample, and no significant difference in read depth was found between tissue types. Across five regions of each liver tumor, along with adjacent normal tissue and blood, the study brought together TCRbeta repertoire sequencing, expression microarrays and whole-exome sequencing. A total of roughly 35 specimens from 5 patients underwent TCRbeta repertoire sequencing, comprising approximately 25 tumor regions, 5 adjacent noncancerous liver tissues and 5 peripheral blood samples. Agilent mRNA microarray profiling was performed on the 25 tumor region samples to relate TCRbeta repertoire diversity to the local molecular phenotype. Reproducibility between technical replicate repertoires was high, with correlation coefficients above 0.95 and mean shared-clone rates approximately 0.9. Study-wide conclusions, independent of this receptor: Only about 8-24% of top clones were found in all five regions of a tumor, suggesting spatial heterogeneity of tumor-infiltrating T cells. The study included only five patients, and the authors note findings should be validated in a larger study. Only the TCR beta chain was sequenced, which likely underestimates true repertoire diversity because unpaired alpha chains were not captured. The top 250 clones made up a significantly larger repertoire fraction in tumors than in blood (p = 0.039). Pairs of tumor regions showed greater repertoire overlap (mean roughly 35%) than tumor-adjacent pairs (about 17%) or tumor-blood pairs (around 15%), which is consistent with antigen-driven expansion. Because the samples were bulk and unsorted, CD4+ and CD8+ T cell repertoires could not be compared.

The germline V gene yields MDHEN for CDR1 and SYDVKM for CDR2. The CDR3 sequence holds 15 residues, the cysteine and phenylalanine included. Only the CDR3 DNA is retained, 45 bases long and in frame from the first base. Regarding this clonotype: Its target antigen remains unknown. The junction differs from germline at one of its ends, possibly a read error.

Total RNA and DNA were co-extracted from around 18-30 mg of bulk tissue with the AllPrep DNA/RNA mini kit, without cell sorting. Between late 2015 and March 2016, about 5 patients in China with histopathologically diagnosed primary liver carcinoma had their tumors surgically resected. Patients had chronic HBV infection and were treatment-naive at sampling. Five spatially separated regions were sampled from each tumor: the superior, inferior, left-lateral and right-lateral poles, plus the tumor centre. According to histology, viable tumor cells made up more than 80% of every tumor sample. Fresh tumor and adjacent tissue pieces were bisected, with one half stored in RNAlater at -80 degrees C and the other half sent for histology. Using a constant-region primer and ProtoScript II reverse transcriptase, TCRbeta-specific cDNA was reverse-transcribed from 500 ng total RNA. Three nested multiplex PCR rounds, following a slightly modified ARM-PCR procedure, were used to build the TCRbeta libraries. Multiplex TRBV1-TRBV30 forward primers and a Cbeta reverse primer were used in the first two PCR rounds, each of which was run for roughly 9 cycles. Sample barcodes and Illumina adapters were attached in a final 25-cycle PCR using Deep VentR polymerase. Before sequencing, amplicons of 200-500 bp were purified from gel using a QIAquick gel extraction kit. The TCRbeta amplicons were sequenced with 250-bp paired-end reads on an Illumina HiSeq 2500. The authors processed their data as follows. Quality trimming of reads was performed with Trimmomatic v0.33, and paired reads were merged with FLASH v1.2.11 so that full CDR3 sequences could be recovered. V, D and J germline segments were assigned to the rearranged TCRbeta sequences using MiGEC v1.2.1b. Clonotype statistics and Shannon-Wiener diversity indices were calculated with VDJtools v1.0.0. Except for diversity analysis, only the 250 most abundant clonotypes of each sample were used in subsequent analyses to reduce sampling bias. TCRdb redid the processing of the public reads, applying fastp at Q25 and MiXCR, and retained in-frame beta chains. Records with the same CDR3 protein are collapsed into one entry carrying the most frequent genes and DNA. Clone size and V and J calls follow TCRdb, not the original study. Present in this sample are about 190,000 distinct CDR3 sequences, roughly 80% of which were seen just once. Of the sample, 15% to 20% is held by the ten largest clones.

The receptor was derived from a man aged 40-50 years with primary liver carcinoma and hepatitis B virus infection. Source material: tumor tissue from primary liver carcinoma. The rearrangement joined TRBV28 to TRBJ2-1; the D region possibly corresponds to TRBD1 (5 bases align). The DNA reads as follows: TGTGTCAGCAGTTTAGTTGGGGCATCTGGGGATGAGCAGTTCTTC. Translated, it reads CVSSLVGASGDEQFF.